This T cell receptor (beta chain) was identified during a study of technical replicates of blood from a handful of donors. The assay was immunoSEQ multiplex PCR, and TCRdb's table has in-frame clones only and misses some. The sample records about 100,000 clones, about 94% being singletons. Germline CDR1 is KGHSH and CDR2 is LQKENI. The CDR3 runs 14 residues. Trimming took 3 bases from V and 0 from J, leaving 8 bases between them. J is TRBJ1-2 and V is TRBV18, with TRBD1 as a possible D gene (6 bases). What was sequenced was T cells isolated from PBMCs. The receptor's source is a human donor in good health. This CDR3 is CASSPDSANYGYTF. The CDR3 DNA reads TGTGCCAGCTCACCGGACAGCGCTAACTATGGCTACACCTTC. Variable domain in full (rest from reference TRBV18 and TRBJ1-2): NAGVMQNPRHLVRRRGQEARLRCSPMKGHSHVYWYRQLPEEGLKFMVYLQKENIIDESGMPKERFSAEFPKEGPSILRIQQVVRGDSAAYFCASSPDSANYGYTFGSGTRLTVV.